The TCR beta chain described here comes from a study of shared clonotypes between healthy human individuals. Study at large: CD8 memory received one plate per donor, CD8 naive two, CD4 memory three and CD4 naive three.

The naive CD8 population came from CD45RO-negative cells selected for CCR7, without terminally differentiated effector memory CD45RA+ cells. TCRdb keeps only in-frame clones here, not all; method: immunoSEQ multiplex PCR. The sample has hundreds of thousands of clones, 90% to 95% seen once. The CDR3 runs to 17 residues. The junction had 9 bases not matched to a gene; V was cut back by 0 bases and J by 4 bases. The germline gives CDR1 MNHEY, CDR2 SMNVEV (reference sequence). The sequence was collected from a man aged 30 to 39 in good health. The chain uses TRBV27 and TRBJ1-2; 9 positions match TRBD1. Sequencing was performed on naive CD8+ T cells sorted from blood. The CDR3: CASSLSGVGTGTYGYTF. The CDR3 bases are TGTGCCAGCAGTTTATCGGGTGTGGGGACAGGGACCTATGGCTACACCTTC.